Below, 7 T cell receptor beta chains from the same sample are listed, as sequenced in a study of patients and donors after allogeneic stem cell transplantation. TCRdb reanalysed the RT-PCR reads using MiXCR and keeps one entry per CDR3 protein. The sample holds about 400,000 distinct CDR3 sequences, approximately 16% seen once. The sample comprised blood, either unsorted or a sorted T cell fraction (not recorded which). Source of these receptors: a human donor who was either an allogeneic HSCT recipient or a stem cell or donor lymphocyte infusion donor (not recorded which). It is not recorded whose cells these are; they may come from a transplant donor.

The table lists this clonotype with a few counts. J is TRBJ1-1 and V is TRBV4-2; D gene uncertain. Per germline, CDR1 LGHNA and CDR2 YNFKEQ. V lost 1 base and J lost 7, with 16 bases in between. This CDR3 is built from 15 residues. CDR3 bases: TGTGCCAGCAGCCAAGTCGATTCGGCTTTAGGTGAAGCTTTCTTT. Translated: CASSQVDSALGEAFF.

This clonotype was detected a few times. The chain employs TRBV7-4 and TRBJ1-2, with D perhaps TRBD1 (5 bases). Trimming pared 4 bases from V and 8 bases from J, leaving 11 bases between. The CDR3 is 12 residues long. Germline CDR1 is SGHVT and CDR2 is SQSDAQ. The CDR3 sequence: CASSSRRGGYTF. The CDR3 DNA follows: TGTGCCAGCAGCTCCCGCCGGGGGGGCTACACCTTC.

This clonotype occurred a few times. V usage is TRBV7-9 and J usage is TRBJ2-3; TRBD2 matches 7 bases. The V gene's germline CDR1 is SEHNR and CDR2 FQNEAQ (reference sequence). This CDR3 contains 15 residues. J lost 2 bases, V lost 5 bases, and 7 bases had no gene match. The CDR3 sequence: CASSIIAGLTDTQYF. CDR3 bases: TGTGCCAGCAGCATAATAGCGGGTCTCACAGATACGCAGTATTTT. Together with reference TRBV7-9 and TRBJ2-3, the CDR3 gives the full variable domain: DTGVSQNPRHKITKRGQNVTFRCDPISEHNRLYWYRQTLGQGPEFLTYFQNEAQLEKSRLLSDRFSAERPKGSFSTLEIQRTEQGDSAMYLCASSIIAGLTDTQYFGPGTRLTVL.

The V and J genes are TRBV2 and TRBJ2-1; 9 positions match TRBD2. CDR3 size: 14 residues. The V segment lost 7 bases and the J segment 7 bases; nucleotides outside the gene matches: 8. Germline-derived CDR1 and CDR2 are SNHLY and FYNNEI. Written as DNA, the CDR3 is TGTGCCAGCATGGCTAGCGGGAAAGGGAATGAGCAGTTCTTC. It encodes CASMASGKGNEQFF.

The genes are TRBV30 and TRBJ1-5, with a tentative D call TRBD1 (6 bases). CDR3 length: 15 residues. The germline V gene encodes CDR1 GTSNPN and CDR2 SVGIG (reference sequence). CDR3 region: CALRTGGKGNQPQHF. For the CDR3, the DNA is TGTGCGCTCCGCACGGGGGGCAAAGGCAATCAGCCCCAGCATTTT.

The table lists this clonotype with a count of one. The rearrangement uses TRBV10-3 and TRBJ2-4; possible D gene TRBD2, 6 bases. The length of the CDR3 is 17 residues. The V gene lost 3 bases and the J gene lost 4 bases, with 19 bases spanning the gap. Germline V gene lookup returns CDR1 ENHRY and CDR2 SYGVKD. CDR3 loop: CAISEGREKETKNIQYF. The CDR3 DNA sequence: TGTGCCATCAGTGAAGGGCGGGAAAAGGAGACGAAAAACATTCAGTACTTC.

J is TRBJ2-3 and V is TRBV6-2 or TRBV6-3, with D unclear. V gave up 2 bases and J gave up 4 bases, with 7 bases separating them. Germline loops: CDR1 MNHEY, CDR2 SVGEGT. This CDR3 is 13 amino acids long. CDR3 bases: TGTGCCAGCAGTTACGCCGCAGCAGATACGCAGTATTTT. Its protein product is CASSYAAADTQYF.